This entry is about one T cell receptor beta chain. Its antigen is currently unknown. Germline values: CDR1 SGHTA, CDR2 FQGNSA. Trimming took 4 bases from V and 5 from J; bases not matched to a gene: 7. The CDR3 consists of 14 residues. The data originate from a study of cytomegalovirus exposure and HLA in healthy donors. Study details: There were fewer than 500 genotyped donors. Of these, 75% to 90% fell in the genetic ancestry cluster associated with self-reported Caucasian donors. Study-level points and caveats: Beyond CMV serostatus, there was no information to go on about immune exposure.

The PCR ran on 60 Vbeta and 13 Jbeta primers. Some clones are missing from TCRdb's copy, which holds only in-frame ones; the method was immunoSEQ multiplex PCR. The table shows about 87,000 clones, with 74% occurring only once. The chain combines TRBV7-2 with TRBJ2-5; 7 nucleotides agree with TRBD2. The sequence was collected from a man aged 30 to 39 in good health and CMV-seropositive. The specimen sequenced was PBMCs. The CDR3 is CASSSGGRFETQYF. The DNA of the CDR3 is TGTGCCAGCAGCTCGGGCGGGAGATTCGAGACCCAGTACTTC.